This T cell receptor beta chain derives from a study of cytomegalovirus exposure and HLA in healthy donors. Study findings and constraints: Excluded: some indistinguishable V segments such as TRBV6-2 and TRBV6-3.

CDR3 length: 12 amino acids. Germline loops: CDR1 SGHTA, CDR2 FQGNSA. V gave up 5 bases and J gave up 8 bases, with 12 bases separating them. It was with 60 Vbeta and 13 Jbeta primers that the PCR ran. Sequenced by immunoSEQ multiplex PCR; TCRdb stores in-frame clones only, minus some. In the table there are approximately 79,000 clones, 74% of which are singletons. Turning to this clone: Its antigen is not identified.

The chain couples TRBV7-2 to TRBJ1-2; the D gene is possibly TRBD1 (6 bases). Sequenced sample: PBMCs. The clonotype comes from a middle-aged man in good health and CMV-seropositive. The CDR3 sequence is CASSPGAGGYTF. The DNA of the CDR3 is TGTGCCAGCAGCCCAGGGGCAGGCGGCTACACCTTC.